The text below deals with one TCR beta chain. CDR1 is MDHEN, CDR2 SYDVKM, per germline. This CDR3 has 16 amino acids. V lost 6 bases to trimming and J lost 4 bases, with 21 bases between them. The record originates from a study of shared clonotypes between healthy human individuals. TCRdb's table, derived via immunoSEQ multiplex PCR, lists solely in-frame clones and lacks some. This sample has 450,000 to 500,000 clones, with about 82% found just once. Extraction of genomic DNA in unsorted samples used about 90 million PBMCs. Material for sequencing was PBMCs. The rearrangement uses TRBV28 and TRBJ1-1; D might be TRBD1 (6 bases). The receptor was isolated from a woman in her forties in good health. Some clones in this sample may be carry-over from other donors' samples. CDR3 in amino acids: CASSRMGMGAGTEAFF. CDR3 nucleotides: TGTGCCAGCAGCCGAATGGGGATGGGGGCCGGCACTGAAGCTTTCTTT.